A selection of T cell receptor beta chains follows, all from one sample in a study of blood T cell repertoires in COVID-19. Clones were read by immunoSEQ multiplex PCR, and TCRdb kept only the in-frame ones, dropping some. Among around 200,000 clones listed, more than 75% were seen once. Material: peripheral blood. All receptors come from a man between 35 and 55 years old with active or convalescent COVID-19. Each CDR3 is given without its conserved first and last residue.

j_call v_call cdr3_aa
TRBJ1-1 TRBV10-3 AIIEIQGVTEAF
TRBJ2-5 TRBV30 AWSGRETQY
TRBJ2-2 TRBV5-1 ASSLEGANTGELF
TRBJ2-7 TRBV12-3/TRBV12-4 ASRNRGTYEQY
TRBJ1-1 TRBV11-3 ASSLDSWTGKAEAF
TRBJ2-7 TRBV6-2/TRBV6-3 ASSKGPVSPGEY
TRBJ1-2 TRBV29-1 SVATGGYGYT
TRBJ1-2 TRBV5-4 ASSLVQGESGYT
TRBJ1-1 TRBV30 AWGHGGMGTEAF
TRBJ1-1 TRBV28 ASSLRGQGAAF
TRBJ1-4 TRBV28 ASSQTGGDEKLF
TRBJ1-6 TRBV11-2 ASSSYETGGYNSPLH
TRBJ1-6 TRBV12-3/TRBV12-4 ASSREHSPLH
TRBJ1-2 TRBV12-3/TRBV12-4 ASSTGGGSGYT
TRBJ2-7 TRBV5-1 ASSLEQGVEQY
TRBJ1-1 TRBV7-3 ASSHTTTGEAF
TRBJ2-3 TRBV9 ASSATFPRGTDTQY
TRBJ2-7 TRBV2 ASSEDSAGLYEQY
TRBJ1-1 TRBV6-2/TRBV6-3 ASSYSGTGDTEAF
TRBJ2-7 TRBV6-5 ASSPGQGAGEQY
TRBJ2-7 TRBV11-3 ASSLLTSGGRSYEQY
TRBJ1-4 TRBV5-4 ASSLPGQNEKLF
TRBJ1-1 TRBV18 ASSTSLNTEAF
TRBJ1-2 TRBV2 ASRASQRGYT
TRBJ1-2 TRBV6-5 ASRRRNQGYGYT
TRBJ1-2 TRBV5-1 ASSWGQGNYGYT
TRBJ1-2 TRBV28 AIDAEGLLGPHEGYT
TRBJ1-3 TRBV21-1 ASSTRGQDRTGNTIY
TRBJ1-5 TRBV7-9 ASSFKGADQPQH
TRBJ1-3 TRBV12-3/TRBV12-4 ASSSVPDTIY
TRBJ1-6 TRBV28 ASSQTGWNSPLH